A single T cell receptor (beta chain) is shown here with its context. The antigen is unknown. This CDR3 has 15 amino acids. Germline assignment: CDR1 WNHNN and CDR2 SYGVQD (reference sequence). V lost 4 bases, J lost 5 bases, and 17 bases lay in between. The sample belongs to a study of cytomegalovirus exposure and HLA in healthy donors. Study-level results: Immune exposure information comprised only CMV serostatus. HLA alleles were associated with roughly 17,000 TCR beta sequences in a later analysis at 0.05 false discovery rate.

PCR amplification relied on 60 Vbeta primers (plus 13 Jbeta primers). Only in-frame clones appear in the TCRdb table, and some are missing; sequencing was by immunoSEQ multiplex PCR. The table lists under 250,000 clones, about 84% of them singletons. The receptor comes from a human donor in good health. The source material was PBMCs. The chain links TRBV10-1 to TRBJ2-5; D is unclear. For the CDR3, the DNA is TGCGCCAGCAGTGTTTTCAACAAGAGGCGGGAGACCCAGTACTTC. Translation gives CASSVFNKRRETQYF.